Listed below are T cell receptor beta chains from one sample, sequenced in a study of ipilimumab plus nivolumab after autologous stem cell transplantation. This table comes from immunoSEQ multiplex PCR, and its TCRdb copy is limited to in-frame clones, with some not included. This table holds roughly 16,000 clones, 75% to 85% found once. The material was PBMCs, obtained in a trial of ipilimumab plus nivolumab as post-transplant consolidation. Receptors originate from a male donor with diffuse large B-cell lymphoma. The CDR3 runs from the conserved cysteine through the conserved F or W. The order of the fields is V gene, D gene, J gene, clone size, CDR3 DNA, CDR3 protein. D genes are given only for firm matches. Clone size appears in some rows only: once, few, many, or a class for an expanded clone.

v_gene: TRBV4-1; d_gene: -; j_gene: TRBJ2-7; abundance: -; CDR3nt: TGCGCCAGCAGCCAAGATCAATGGACAAGGTACTTC; CDR3aa: CASSQDQWTRYF
v_gene: TRBV7-2; d_gene: -; j_gene: TRBJ2-7; abundance: -; CDR3nt: TGTGCCAGCAGCCCCCGGACAGCCTACGAGCAGTACTTC; CDR3aa: CASSPRTAYEQYF
v_gene: TRBV19; d_gene: -; j_gene: TRBJ2-7; abundance: -; CDR3nt: TGTGCCAGTAGTATAGATGTCAGTACGAGGAGCGAGCAGTACTTC; CDR3aa: CASSIDVSTRSEQYF
v_gene: TRBV5-1; d_gene: -; j_gene: TRBJ1-2; abundance: once; CDR3nt: TGCGCCAGCAGCTTGGATGGCAGGGCTAACTATGGCTACACCTTC; CDR3aa: CASSLDGRANYGYTF
v_gene: TRBV19; d_gene: -; j_gene: TRBJ1-5; abundance: -; CDR3nt: TGTGCCAGTAGTATAAACAGGGATCAGCCCCAGCATTTT; CDR3aa: CASSINRDQPQHF
v_gene: TRBV7-1; d_gene: TRBD1; j_gene: TRBJ1-5; abundance: -; CDR3nt: TGTGCCAGCAGCTCCGGGACAGTCAATCAGCCCCAGCATTTT; CDR3aa: CASSSGTVNQPQHF
v_gene: TRBV14; d_gene: -; j_gene: TRBJ1-2; abundance: -; CDR3nt: TGTGCCAGCAGCCCGAGGACAACTGCTTTTAACTATGGCTACACCTTC; CDR3aa: CASSPRTTAFNYGYTF
v_gene: TRBV7-9; d_gene: -; j_gene: TRBJ2-1; abundance: -; CDR3nt: TGTGCCAGCCGCCACTGGGGTATCGGGAAGCATGAGCAGTTCTTC; CDR3aa: CASRHWGIGKHEQFF
v_gene: TRBV2; d_gene: -; j_gene: TRBJ2-7; abundance: -; CDR3nt: TGTGCCAGCAGCCTAGGAAGACTAGTGTACGAGCAGTACTTC; CDR3aa: CASSLGRLVYEQYF
v_gene: TRBV9; d_gene: -; j_gene: TRBJ2-3; abundance: -; CDR3nt: TGTGCCAGCACCCGATCCCCGGTGGATACGCAGTATTTT; CDR3aa: CASTRSPVDTQYF
v_gene: TRBV27; d_gene: -; j_gene: TRBJ1-1; abundance: -; CDR3nt: TGTGCCAGCAGTTTAACACGCGACACTGAAGCTTTCTTT; CDR3aa: CASSLTRDTEAFF
v_gene: TRBV27; d_gene: -; j_gene: TRBJ2-1; abundance: -; CDR3nt: TGTGCCAGCAAAACGTACAGGGTTGTAAATGAGCAGTTCTTC; CDR3aa: CASKTYRVVNEQFF
v_gene: TRBV4-2; d_gene: -; j_gene: TRBJ2-1; abundance: -; CDR3nt: TGTGCCAGCCAGACCCGGGGGGCCCAGGATGAGCAGTTCTTC; CDR3aa: CASQTRGAQDEQFF
v_gene: TRBV5-4; d_gene: -; j_gene: TRBJ2-7; abundance: -; CDR3nt: TGTGCCAGCAGCAAACAGGAGAGCTCCTACGAGCAGTACTTC; CDR3aa: CASSKQESSYEQYF
v_gene: TRBV21-1; d_gene: -; j_gene: TRBJ2-7; abundance: -; CDR3nt: TGTGCCAGCAGCAAAGTGGGACGGGAGGGCCGCTACGAGCAGTACTTC; CDR3aa: CASSKVGREGRYEQYF
v_gene: TRBV29-1; d_gene: -; j_gene: TRBJ1-2; abundance: once; CDR3nt: TGCAGCGTTGACCCCAGGGGCGAGGGGTATGGCTACACCTTC; CDR3aa: CSVDPRGEGYGYTF
v_gene: TRBV7-3; d_gene: -; j_gene: TRBJ2-3; abundance: -; CDR3nt: TGTGCCAGCAGCTTAGGGGGGCCCCCTACAAGGAGCACAGATACGCAGTATTTT; CDR3aa: CASSLGGPPTRSTDTQYF
v_gene: TRBV11-2; d_gene: -; j_gene: TRBJ1-3; abundance: large; CDR3nt: TGTGCCAGCAGCTTAGGGCACCTCTCTGGAAACACCATATATTTT; CDR3aa: CASSLGHLSGNTIYF
v_gene: TRBV7-9; d_gene: -; j_gene: TRBJ1-3; abundance: -; CDR3nt: TGTGCCAGCAGCTTAGGGCACAGTCAGGGTGGAAACACCATATATTTT; CDR3aa: CASSLGHSQGGNTIYF
v_gene: TRBV10-2; d_gene: TRBD1; j_gene: TRBJ1-5; abundance: -; CDR3nt: TGCGCCAGCAGGGGGACAGACCTCAATCAGCCCCAGCATTTT; CDR3aa: CASRGTDLNQPQHF
v_gene: TRBV4-1; d_gene: -; j_gene: TRBJ1-1; abundance: once; CDR3nt: TGCGCCAGCAGCCAAGATCGGCGGACACGAGCTTTCTTT; CDR3aa: CASSQDRRTRAFF
v_gene: TRBV7-9; d_gene: -; j_gene: TRBJ2-3; abundance: -; CDR3nt: TGTGCCAGCAGCCGAAAGCCGAAGGACGGAGTGGTGGATACGCAGTATTTT; CDR3aa: CASSRKPKDGVVDTQYF
v_gene: TRBV6-4; d_gene: TRBD1; j_gene: TRBJ1-5; abundance: few; CDR3nt: TGTGCCAGCAGGACCCCCCGACAGGGGTGCAATCAGCCCCAGCATTTT; CDR3aa: CASRTPRQGCNQPQHF
v_gene: TRBV18; d_gene: -; j_gene: TRBJ2-1; abundance: -; CDR3nt: TGTGCCAGCTCAGTAGGGGGGGGCCCTAATGAGCAGTTCTTC; CDR3aa: CASSVGGGPNEQFF
v_gene: TRBV6-5; d_gene: -; j_gene: TRBJ1-2; abundance: -; CDR3nt: TGTGCCAGCAGCCGAACAGGGCTAGGTGGCTACACCTTC; CDR3aa: CASSRTGLGGYTF
v_gene: TRBV5-4; d_gene: TRBD2; j_gene: TRBJ2-1; abundance: -; CDR3nt: TGTGCCAGCAGCTGGGGACTAGCGGGAGGTTTCAATGAGCAGTTCTTC; CDR3aa: CASSWGLAGGFNEQFF
v_gene: TRBV6-1; d_gene: TRBD1; j_gene: TRBJ1-4; abundance: -; CDR3nt: TGTGCCAGCAGCCGTGACAGGGCCGGGGATGAAAAACTGTTTTTT; CDR3aa: CASSRDRAGDEKLFF
v_gene: TRBV5-1; d_gene: -; j_gene: TRBJ2-7; abundance: -; CDR3nt: TGCGCCAGCAGCTTGGCCGTCGGGGGCGAGCAGTACTTC; CDR3aa: CASSLAVGGEQYF
v_gene: TRBV6-1; d_gene: TRBD1; j_gene: TRBJ2-1; abundance: -; CDR3nt: TGTGCCAGCAGTAAACGACAGGGTCTAAACAATGAGCAGTTCTTC; CDR3aa: CASSKRQGLNNEQFF
v_gene: TRBV30; d_gene: -; j_gene: TRBJ2-3; abundance: -; CDR3nt: TGTGCCTGGAGTGTATTTGGCACAGATACGCAGTATTTT; CDR3aa: CAWSVFGTDTQYF
v_gene: TRBV7-2; d_gene: TRBD2; j_gene: TRBJ2-1; abundance: -; CDR3nt: TGTGCCAGCAGCTTGTTTCCCGAGCGGGGGGGATGGAATGAGCAGTTCTTC; CDR3aa: CASSLFPERGGWNEQFF
v_gene: TRBV5-4; d_gene: -; j_gene: TRBJ2-7; abundance: medium-sized; CDR3nt: TGTGCCAGCAGCTTGGAGTCAGGCGAGCAGTACTTC; CDR3aa: CASSLESGEQYF
v_gene: TRBV5-1; d_gene: -; j_gene: TRBJ2-4; abundance: -; CDR3nt: TGCGCCAGCAGCTTGGGAGGGTCCAAAAACATTCAGTACTTC; CDR3aa: CASSLGGSKNIQYF
v_gene: TRBV15; d_gene: TRBD1; j_gene: TRBJ2-5; abundance: -; CDR3nt: TGTGCCACCAGCAGAGATATCGGGACAGGACTCCAAGAGACCCAGTACTTC; CDR3aa: CATSRDIGTGLQETQYF
v_gene: TRBV27; d_gene: -; j_gene: TRBJ2-6; abundance: -; CDR3nt: TGTGCCAGCAGAGTTAGATCTGGGGCCAACGTCCTGACTTTC; CDR3aa: CASRVRSGANVLTF
v_gene: TRBV5-5; d_gene: TRBD2; j_gene: TRBJ2-1; abundance: -; CDR3nt: TGTGCCAGCAGCTTGGGTACTAGCGGGAGTGGGGATGAGCAGTTCTTC; CDR3aa: CASSLGTSGSGDEQFF
v_gene: TRBV5-5; d_gene: TRBD2; j_gene: TRBJ2-1; abundance: -; CDR3nt: TGTGCCAGCAGCTTGAATGGGCTAGCGGGAGTAATGTGGAATGAGCAGTTCTTC; CDR3aa: CASSLNGLAGVMWNEQFF
v_gene: TRBV19; d_gene: TRBD2; j_gene: TRBJ2-7; abundance: -; CDR3nt: TGTGCCAGTGGAAAGTGGACTAGCGGGAGGGCCCGTGGCGAGCAGTACTTC; CDR3aa: CASGKWTSGRARGEQYF
v_gene: TRBV7-2; d_gene: -; j_gene: TRBJ2-1; abundance: few; CDR3nt: TGTGCCAGCAGCTTAATGGTGCGCAATGAGCAGTTCTTC; CDR3aa: CASSLMVRNEQFF
v_gene: TRBV19; d_gene: TRBD1; j_gene: TRBJ1-2; abundance: medium-sized; CDR3nt: TGTGCCAGTAGTAACCGGGACAGATCCTTTGGCTACACCTTC; CDR3aa: CASSNRDRSFGYTF
v_gene: TRBV7-7; d_gene: -; j_gene: TRBJ2-3; abundance: -; CDR3nt: TGTGCTAGCAGCCTCGGGAGCCTGGGAGATACGCAGTATTTT; CDR3aa: CASSLGSLGDTQYF
v_gene: TRBV6-6; d_gene: -; j_gene: TRBJ1-1; abundance: once; CDR3nt: TGTGCCAGCAGTTACTCGCCGACGGGGGACACTGAAGCTTTCTTT; CDR3aa: CASSYSPTGDTEAFF
v_gene: TRBV6-4; d_gene: -; j_gene: TRBJ1-1; abundance: -; CDR3nt: TGTGCCAGCAGTGCAACAGTGAACACTGAAGCTTTCTTT; CDR3aa: CASSATVNTEAFF
v_gene: TRBV27; d_gene: -; j_gene: TRBJ1-1; abundance: -; CDR3nt: TGTGCCAGCATCCCCGAGGGTAGGGGCCGAGGAGCTTTCTTT; CDR3aa: CASIPEGRGRGAFF
v_gene: TRBV5-6; d_gene: -; j_gene: TRBJ1-3; abundance: -; CDR3nt: TGTGCCAGCAGCTTGCCCGGGGGCTCTGGAAACACCATATATTTT; CDR3aa: CASSLPGGSGNTIYF
v_gene: TRBV7-8; d_gene: -; j_gene: TRBJ1-1; abundance: -; CDR3nt: TGTGCCAGCAGCTTAGAAGGGTCGGTGAACACTGAAGCTTTCTTT; CDR3aa: CASSLEGSVNTEAFF
v_gene: TRBV7-2; d_gene: TRBD2; j_gene: TRBJ2-7; abundance: few; CDR3nt: TGTGCCAGCAGCCCGAGACCTCCTAGCGGGAGCTACGAGCAGTACTTC; CDR3aa: CASSPRPPSGSYEQYF
v_gene: TRBV5-1; d_gene: -; j_gene: TRBJ1-5; abundance: -; CDR3nt: TGCGCCAGCAGCTTGGGATTGCAGAGCAATCAGCCCCAGCATTTT; CDR3aa: CASSLGLQSNQPQHF
v_gene: TRBV7-9; d_gene: -; j_gene: TRBJ1-5; abundance: -; CDR3nt: TGTGCCAGCAGCTCCGTCGGGGGCGGACAGCCCCAGCATTTT; CDR3aa: CASSSVGGGQPQHF
v_gene: TRBV6-5; d_gene: -; j_gene: TRBJ2-1; abundance: -; CDR3nt: TGTGCCAGCAGTTACTCGATAGGGACTCCCGAGCAGTTCTTC; CDR3aa: CASSYSIGTPEQFF
v_gene: TRBV2; d_gene: -; j_gene: TRBJ1-2; abundance: -; CDR3nt: TGTGCCAGCACGGGACGCACTTATGGCTACACCTTC; CDR3aa: CASTGRTYGYTF
v_gene: TRBV18; d_gene: TRBD1; j_gene: TRBJ2-1; abundance: -; CDR3nt: TGTGCCAGCTCACTTGCAGGACAGGGTACTAATGAGCAGTTCTTC; CDR3aa: CASSLAGQGTNEQFF
v_gene: TRBV11-3; d_gene: TRBD1; j_gene: TRBJ2-3; abundance: -; CDR3nt: TGTGCCAGCAGCTTTCGACAGGGGGCATCAGATACGCAGTATTTT; CDR3aa: CASSFRQGASDTQYF
v_gene: TRBV5-4; d_gene: TRBD1; j_gene: TRBJ1-2; abundance: -; CDR3nt: TGTGCCAGCAGCCAGGGGGCGCGGGACTATGGCTACACCTTC; CDR3aa: CASSQGARDYGYTF
v_gene: TRBV29-1; d_gene: -; j_gene: TRBJ2-2; abundance: -; CDR3nt: TGCAGCGTTGAAGACGGGGCTAGCTACACCGGGGAGCTGTTTTTT; CDR3aa: CSVEDGASYTGELFF
v_gene: TRBV7-2; d_gene: -; j_gene: TRBJ2-1; abundance: -; CDR3nt: TGTGCCAGCAGCTCCAGGGGCAATGAGCAGTTCTTC; CDR3aa: CASSSRGNEQFF